One sample yielded the 28 T cell receptor beta chains listed below, sequenced in a study of T cells in localized non-small cell lung cancer. The data were produced by immunoSEQ multiplex PCR, yet TCRdb's version contains in-frame clones alone and is incomplete. The table lists nearly 35,000 clones, 75% to 95% of them singletons, with 12% in the top ten. The sample in question was peripheral blood mononuclear cells, obtained before any cancer treatment. The receptors shown here come from a female donor of 60 years or more with stage II lung adenocarcinoma.

The chain joins TRBV5-6 to TRBJ1-1; D is perhaps TRBD1 (5 bases). With 3 bases removed from V and 4 bases from J, the gap between germline ends came to 16 bases. The CDR3 is 15 amino acids. CDR1 SGHDT and CDR2 YYEEEE come from the germline V gene. This CDR3 is CASSSSVQGGTEAFF. The CDR3 nucleotides read TGTGCCAGCAGCTCATCGGTGCAGGGAGGCACTGAAGCTTTCTTT.

This clone was seen just once. The J gene is TRBJ1-4, the V gene TRBV5-4; 11 bases are shared with TRBD1. The CDR3 runs to 15 residues. Trimming took 4 bases from V and 7 from J; bases not matched to a gene: 6. From germline, CDR1 is SGHNT and CDR2 YYREEE (reference sequence). The CDR3 spells CASSRGQGAFEKLFF. In nucleotides, the CDR3 is TGTGCCAGCAGCCGAGGACAGGGGGCGTTTGAAAAACTGTTTTTT. The full variable domain, its missing parts supplied by reference TRBV5-4 and TRBJ1-4, is ETGVTQSPTHLIKTRGQQVTLRCSSQSGHNTVSWYQQALGQGPQFIFQYYREEENGRGNFPPRFSGLQFPNYSSELNVNALELDDSALYLCASSRGQGAFEKLFFGSGTQLSVL.

The genes are TRBV7-2 and TRBJ2-7; D remains unclear. CDR3 length equals 14 residues. Trimming left V 5 bases short and J 0 bases short, with 11 bases between. Germline CDR1 SGHTA, CDR2 FQGNSA. This CDR3 reads CASSLNPASYEQYF. For the CDR3, the DNA is TGTGCCAGCAGCCTAAATCCCGCCTCCTACGAGCAGTACTTC.

The rearrangement uses TRBV2 and TRBJ2-7, with 7 bases fitting TRBD1. The CDR3 totals 14 residues. The germline gives CDR1 SNHLY, CDR2 FYNNEI. With V trimmed by 4 bases and J by 4 bases, 7 bases remained unmatched. The CDR3 DNA is TGTGCCAGCAGTGCCTCGGGACAGAGTTACGAGCAGTACTTC. Its translation: CASSASGQSYEQYF.

The chain has TRBV27 and TRBJ2-5; D might be TRBD1 or TRBD2, each matching 5 bases. The CDR3 has 15 residues. Germline CDR1 and CDR2: MNHEY and SMNVEV (reference sequence). V lost 4 bases, J lost 5 bases, and 17 bases lay in between. CDR3 in amino acids: CASSYWGRQRETQYF. Here the CDR3 DNA reads TGTGCCAGCAGTTACTGGGGACGGCAGCGGGAGACCCAGTACTTC.

This chain uses TRBV2 with TRBJ1-5; the D is unclear. This CDR3 has 12 residues. Trimming removed 6 bases at V and 4 bases at J, with 7 bases between. The V gene's germline CDR1 is SNHLY and CDR2 FYNNEI. The CDR3 protein is CASSRSNQPQHF. The CDR3 DNA sequence: TGTGCCAGCAGCAGGTCAAATCAGCCCCAGCATTTT. Drawing the rest from reference TRBV2 and TRBJ1-5, the complete variable domain is EPEVTQTPSHQVTQMGQEVILRCVPISNHLYFYWYRQILGQKVEFLVSFYNNEISEKSEIFDDQFSVERPDGSNFTLKIRSTKLEDSAMYFCASSRSNQPQHFGDGTRLSIL.

This clone was observed once. The chain recombines TRBV27 with TRBJ2-6, with 9 nucleotides matching TRBD1. The CDR3 has 16 amino acids. V lost 3 bases, J lost 2 bases, and 2 bases stayed unmatched. The germline gives CDR1 MNHEY, CDR2 SMNVEV (reference sequence). In nucleotides, the CDR3 is TGTGCCAGCAGTTTCACAGGGGGCCCTGGGGCCAACGTCCTGACTTTC. Amino acids: CASSFTGGPGANVLTF.

This chain joins TRBV27 and TRBJ2-7; a possible D gene is TRBD1 (6 bases). Trimming cost V 10 bases and J 3 bases, with 25 bases left between them. There are 16 residues in the CDR3. The germline V gene has CDR1 MNHEY and CDR2 SMNVEV (reference sequence). The CDR3 sequence: CATRPGTSGGYYEQYF. In DNA, the CDR3 is TGTGCCACCCGCCCCGGGACATCCGGCGGGTACTACGAGCAGTACTTC.

This rearrangement joins TRBV5-6 to TRBJ1-5; D is possibly TRBD1 (6 bases). This CDR3 has 14 residues. The germline CDR1 and CDR2 sequences are SGHDT and YYEEEE. V gave up 0 bases and J gave up 7 bases, with 11 bases separating them. The CDR3 DNA reads TGTGCCAGCAGCTTGGAAGGAGGGGGACAGCCCCAGCATTTT. This translates into CASSLEGGGQPQHF.

The gene calls are TRBV5-1 and TRBJ1-1; D is perhaps TRBD1 (5 bases). V was shortened by 0 bases and J by 0 bases, with 9 bases between the two germline ends. In germline, CDR1 is SGHRS, CDR2 YFSETQ. CDR3 length: 15 amino acids. Here the CDR3 reads CASSLVRGVNTEAFF. CDR3 nucleotides: TGCGCCAGCAGCTTGGTACGGGGGGTGAACACTGAAGCTTTCTTT.

This clone was observed a few times. J is TRBJ2-3 and V is TRBV6-1; D perhaps matches TRBD2 (5 bases). There are 15 residues in the CDR3. V was shortened by 6 bases and J by 3 bases, with 16 bases between the two germline ends. CDR1 and CDR2 (germline): MNHNS, SASEGT. CDR3 sequence: CASRKGDPPTDTQYF. The CDR3, as DNA: TGTGCCAGCAGGAAGGGAGATCCCCCTACAGATACGCAGTATTTT.

The chain combines TRBV11-3 with TRBJ1-2; D is undetermined. From germline, CDR1 is SGHNT and CDR2 YENEEA. This CDR3 contains 13 residues. Trimming shortened V by 5 bases and J by 5 bases, and 12 bases separated the two germline ends. The CDR3: CASSPLWRYGYTF. The CDR3 bases are TGTGCCAGCAGCCCCCTCTGGCGGTATGGCTACACCTTC.

This chain connects TRBV19 to TRBJ1-2, with D unresolved. Germline CDR1 reads LNHDA; CDR2 reads SQIVND (reference sequence). The CDR3 covers 15 residues. The V gene lost 4 bases and the J gene lost 0 bases, with 12 bases spanning the gap. The CDR3 protein is CASSTPPTTNYGYTF. In nucleotides, the CDR3 is TGTGCCAGTAGTACTCCACCGACCACTAACTATGGCTACACCTTC.

In its sample, this clone was seen a few times. This chain links TRBV7-3 with TRBJ1-1, with D perhaps TRBD1 (5 bases). The V gene lost 7 bases and the J gene lost 5 bases, with 14 bases spanning the gap. The CDR3 runs 13 residues. From germline, CDR1 is SGHTA and CDR2 FQGTGA. The CDR3 spells CASNNGRGTEAFF. In nucleotides, the CDR3 is TGTGCCAGCAACAACGGGCGGGGGACTGAAGCTTTCTTT.

The V and J genes are TRBV19 and TRBJ1-3; D not certain. CDR3 length equals 15 residues. Trimming shortened V by 5 bases and J by 0 bases, and 11 bases separated the two germline ends. The germline CDR1 and CDR2 sequences are LNHDA and SQIVND (reference sequence). In DNA form, the CDR3 reads TGTGCCAGTAGTCCCGGTCTCCCCTCTGGAAACACCATATATTTT. Its protein product is CASSPGLPSGNTIYF.

The chain's CDR3 is CSVERAPQETQYF. In nucleotides, the CDR3 is TGCAGCGTTGAACGTGCCCCGCAGGAGACCCAGTACTTC. The chain employs TRBV29-1 and TRBJ2-5; D remains unclear. This CDR3 is 13 amino acids long. The V end was cut by 2 bases, the J end by 5 bases, with 12 bases between. Germline lookup yields CDR1 SQVTM and CDR2 ANQGSEA.

This clone was seen once. The chain links TRBV11-2 to TRBJ2-5; 7 positions match TRBD1. V lost 1 base and J lost 5; bases outside the gene matches: 4. The germline gives CDR1 SGHAT, CDR2 FQNNGV. The CDR3 sequence is 14 residues long. CDR3 nucleotide sequence: TGTGCCAGCAGCTTAGGAGACAGGGAGGAGACCCAGTACTTC. It specifies CASSLGDREETQYF. Together with reference TRBV11-2 and TRBJ2-5, the CDR3 gives the full variable domain: EAGVAQSPRYKIIEKRQSVAFWCNPISGHATLYWYQQILGQGPKLLIQFQNNGVVDDSQLPKDRFSAERLKGVDSTLKIQPAKLEDSAVYLCASSLGDREETQYFGPGTRLLVL.

The V gene is TRBV5-6, the J gene TRBJ1-2; D is unclear. Germline values: CDR1 SGHDT, CDR2 YYEEEE. The CDR3 length is 14 residues. Trimming cost V 0 bases and J 1 base, with 7 bases left between them. CDR3 region: CASSLGLLNYGYTF. The CDR3, as DNA: TGTGCCAGCAGCTTGGGCCTACTTAACTATGGCTACACCTTC.

About this clone itself: The junction departs from germline at one end; a sequencing error may be responsible. The same CDR3 arises from other DNA sequences in this sample as well. The V and J genes are TRBV7-9 and TRBJ1-4; 7 bases map to TRBD1. CDR3 size: 14 residues. The germline CDR1 and CDR2 sequences are SEHNR and FQNEAQ (reference sequence). The CDR3 spells CASNRDSLNEKLFF. CDR3 sequence (DNA): TGTGCTAGCAACCGGGACAGCCTTAATGAAAAACTGTTTTTT.

The chain combines TRBV6-1 with TRBJ1-5; D unclear. Germline-derived CDR1 and CDR2 are MNHNS and SASEGT. The CDR3 loop spans 15 amino acids. Trimming took 10 bases from V and 0 from J, leaving 16 bases between them. The DNA for the CDR3 is TGTGCCACCCAGGAGTGGGCCACTAGCAATCAGCCCCAGCATTTT. This encodes CATQEWATSNQPQHF.

The V gene is TRBV4-3, the J gene TRBJ1-1, with TRBD1 matching 7 bases. CDR3 length equals 14 residues. Per the germline V gene, CDR1 is LGHNA and CDR2 is YSLEER. V shed 0 bases, J shed 11 bases, and the junction held 9 bases outside the gene matches. The CDR3, as DNA: TGCGCCAGCAGCCAAGACAGGGGGAGAACCGACGCTTTCTTT. Protein sequence: CASSQDRGRTDAFF.

The V call is TRBV5-4, the J call TRBJ2-5, with TRBD2 matching 12 bases. Trimming removed 4 bases from V and 5 bases from J; junction bases left unmatched: 6. This CDR3 is built from 15 residues. Per the germline V gene, CDR1 is SGHNT and CDR2 is YYREEE (reference sequence). As DNA, the CDR3 is TGTGCCAGCAGCCTAGCGGGGGGGGGCGTTGAGACCCAGTACTTC. Its protein is CASSLAGGGVETQYF.

The chain links TRBV7-8 to TRBJ1-1, with unresolved D. V lost 5 bases and J 0 bases, leaving 7 bases between the germline ends. Germline V gives CDR1 SGHVS, CDR2 FQNEAQ. This CDR3 comprises 13 residues. The CDR3 loop is CASSLDLNTEAFF. CDR3 nucleotide sequence: TGTGCCAGCAGCCTGGACCTGAACACTGAAGCTTTCTTT.

The chain is built from TRBV10-1 and TRBJ2-7; 7 bases match TRBD1. The CDR3 has 13 amino acids. J was trimmed by 4 bases and V by 5 bases; bases with no gene match: 5. Germline CDR1 is WNHNN and CDR2 is SYGVQD (reference sequence). The CDR3 here is CASSNRTGYEQYF. The CDR3 nucleotides are TGCGCCAGCAGTAATAGGACAGGTTACGAGCAGTACTTC.

J is TRBJ2-1 and V is TRBV27, with 11 bases aligning to TRBD2. J lost 8 bases, V lost 5 bases, and 20 bases had no gene match. Germline V gene lookup returns CDR1 MNHEY and CDR2 SMNVEV (reference sequence). This CDR3 comprises 19 residues. The CDR3 DNA sequence: TGTGCCAGCAGTCCCCGCTCGTTGGTAGCGGGAGGGCTGGGGGATGAGCAGTTCTTC. It codes for CASSPRSLVAGGLGDEQFF.

The CDR3 DNA reads TGTGCCTGGAGCCCTATAGCGGGGGGGACGGAGACCCAGTACTTC. Translation gives CAWSPIAGGTETQYF. The chain links TRBV30 to TRBJ2-5; 11 bases map to TRBD2. Losses at the gene ends were 3 bases for V and 5 bases for J; bases not matched to a gene: 8. Germline CDR1 reads GTSNPN; CDR2 reads SVGIG (reference sequence). CDR3 length: 15 amino acids.

The rearrangement links TRBV5-1 to TRBJ2-3; D uncertain. This CDR3 is 14 amino acids long. Germline V gives CDR1 SGHRS, CDR2 YFSETQ. The V end was cut by 3 bases, the J end by 2 bases, with 10 bases between. In DNA, the CDR3 is TGCGCCAGCAGCTCGACGAACCCCACAGATACGCAGTATTTT. It is translated as CASSSTNPTDTQYF.

CDR3 sequence (DNA): TGTGCCAGCAGCCCGGACCGCAATCAGCCCCAGCATTTT. Its protein is CASSPDRNQPQHF. The V gene is TRBV5-4, the J gene TRBJ1-5; unclear D gene. V lost 4 bases and J lost 2, with 7 bases in between. This CDR3 spans 13 amino acids. Per germline, CDR1 SGHNT and CDR2 YYREEE (reference sequence).